The sequence of this T cell receptor beta chain was determined in a study of Ad26.COV2.S vaccination and SARS-CoV-2 variants. Sequencing was performed with immunoSEQ multiplex PCR; in TCRdb, only in-frame clones are kept and a portion is missing. Of approximately 300,000 clones listed, around 85% were seen once; the top ten hold 2% to 2.5%. The treatment: about 20 received Ad26.COV2.S at low or high dose, single or two shots; 5 received placebo; per-sample allocation not given. Following the first vaccine or placebo injection, samples were taken on day 63. Germline V gene lookup returns CDR1 MNHEY and CDR2 SVGEGT. Trimming took off 6 bases at V and 5 bases at J, with 11 bases between the two ends. CDR3 length: 13 residues.

This receptor was identified in a person aged 18 to 65 who received the Ad26.COV2.S COVID-19 vaccine or a placebo. The sample in question was peripheral blood, obtained in a trial of Ad26.COV2.S vaccine versus placebo. This chain connects TRBV6-2 or TRBV6-3 to TRBJ2-1, with D uncertain. In DNA form, the CDR3 reads TGTGCCAGCAGCACCGCGGTCAACAATGAGCAGTTCTTC. Residues: CASSTAVNNEQFF.